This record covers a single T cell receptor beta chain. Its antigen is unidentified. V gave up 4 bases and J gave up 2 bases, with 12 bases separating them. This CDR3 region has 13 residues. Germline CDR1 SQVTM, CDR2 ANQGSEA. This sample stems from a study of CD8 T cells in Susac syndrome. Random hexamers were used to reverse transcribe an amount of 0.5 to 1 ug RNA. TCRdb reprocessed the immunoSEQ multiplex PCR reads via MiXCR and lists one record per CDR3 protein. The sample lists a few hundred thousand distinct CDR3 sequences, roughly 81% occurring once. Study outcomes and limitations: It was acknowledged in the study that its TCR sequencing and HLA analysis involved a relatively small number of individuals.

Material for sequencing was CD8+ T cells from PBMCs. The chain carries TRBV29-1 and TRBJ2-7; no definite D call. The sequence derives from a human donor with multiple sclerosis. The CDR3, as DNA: TGCAGCGTTGTTAGTCCAGAAACCTACGAGCAGTACTTC. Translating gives CSVVSPETYEQYF.